The TCR beta chain described here comes from a study of T cells after yellow fever vaccination (dated by TCRdb to between 2017 and 2020). With regard to the full study: The SMART-Seq v4 Ultra Low Input RNA kit was used to prepare libraries from fractions with low cell numbers. Bulk TCR alpha and beta repertoires were sequenced longitudinally to track T-cell clones before and after primary and booster YFV17D yellow fever vaccination. The cohort comprised two healthy male donors, one aged 18 to 29 and one aged 30 to 39 years. Blood was drawn at multiple timepoints before and after primary and secondary immunization, with bulk PBMC replicates and cell subsets isolated.

Summary of the overall study and its limitations: Computational filtering was required because FACS-sorted repertoires could contain abundant contaminating clonotypes from the bulk population. Only a couple of donors were included in the study, so the extent to which the findings can be generalized is limited. Compared with the primary T-cell response, the secondary T-cell response was faster but weaker, reaching its peak on day 5 rather than on day 15. A small share of clonotypes was detected in both CD4 and CD8 compartments, with the overlap likely arising from convergent recombination. Most clones expanded after primary vaccination (almost 97% of CD4 and 88% of CD8) were re-detected after the booster, suggesting that broad memory maintenance occurred.

Including the terminal cysteine and phenylalanine, the CDR3 comprises 16 residues. Only the CDR3 DNA stays, 48 bases, in frame from base 1. Trimming accounts for 2 bases at V and 8 bases at J, while the number of junction bases matched to no gene is 11. Reading the germline V gene gives CDR1 SGHVS and CDR2 FQNEAQ. Sample treatment or condition, as interpreted from the label and publication: live attenuated yellow fever vaccine strain. A standard Ficoll-Paque protocol was used to isolate PBMCs from peripheral blood. Dynabeads CD4 and CD8 positive selection kits were used to isolate the CD4 and CD8 T-cell fractions. TriZol was used to extract RNA from bulk PBMCs, from CD4 and CD8 fractions, and from dextramer-positive and dextramer-negative fractions. Synthesis of TCR cDNA relied on 5'RACE template switching, a step that introduced a universal primer site along with unique molecular identifiers. Priming of cDNA synthesis was performed from both the TCR alpha and TCR beta constant segments. Library amplification used two PCR steps, and the second PCR step added sample barcodes and sequencing adapters. Libraries were sequenced on Illumina HiSeq 2500 (2x100 bp) or NovaSeq (2x150 bp). For the original study's pipeline: Demultiplexing of reads and collapsing into UMI consensus sequences were performed with MIGEC, and V(D)J alignment was carried out with MiXCR. Vaccine-responding clonotypes were identified with edgeR using replicate PBMC samples, with FDR below 0.01 and a log2 fold change above 5 up to day 15 being required. Bulk clonotypes were assigned CD4 or CD8 identity according to which sequenced CD4 or CD8 repertoire held them at higher abundance. The raw public reads went through TCRdb reprocessing: fastp at Q25, MiXCR clone calling, in-frame beta chains kept. For every CDR3 protein sequence, its rows merge into one entry that carries the most common genes and DNA. Here the V and J calls rest on TCRdb's processing, not on the authors' analysis. The table for this sample lists under 300,000 distinct CDR3 sequences; less than 9% of them were counted only once. Together, the top ten hold roughly 0.93% of the sample.

The sample holds many counts of this clonotype. Its antigen is not yet known. The record has no base qualities; no much larger clone is one base away. The sequencing here drew on CD4+ T cells sorted from PBMCs, taken 15 days after the yellow fever booster vaccination. The sequence came from a young man who received the YFV17D yellow fever vaccine. The chain couples TRBV7-8 to TRBJ2-1; 8 nucleotides in the junction match TRBD2. This receptor carries the CDR3 CASSLWAGGPGDEQFF. The base sequence is TGTGCCAGCAGCTTATGGGCGGGAGGACCGGGAGATGAGCAGTTCTTC.